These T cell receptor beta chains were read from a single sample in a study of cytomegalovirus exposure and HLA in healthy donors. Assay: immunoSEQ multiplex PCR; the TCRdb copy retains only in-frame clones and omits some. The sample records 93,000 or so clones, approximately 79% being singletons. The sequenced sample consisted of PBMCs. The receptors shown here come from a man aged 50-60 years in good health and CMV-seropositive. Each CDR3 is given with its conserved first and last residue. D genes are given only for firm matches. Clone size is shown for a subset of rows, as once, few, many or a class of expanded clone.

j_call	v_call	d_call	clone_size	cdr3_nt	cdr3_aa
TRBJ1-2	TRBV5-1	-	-	TGCGCCAGCAGCTTGCCCTCTGAGGGCAGCTATGGCTACACCTTC	CASSLPSEGSYGYTF
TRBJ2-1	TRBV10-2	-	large	TGCGCCAGCAGTGAGTCTAGGATAAGCGTCTACAATGAGCAGTTCTTC	CASSESRISVYNEQFF
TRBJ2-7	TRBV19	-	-	TGTGCCAGTAGTAGGCAGGCGAGCTCCTACGAGCAGTACTTC	CASSRQASSYEQYF
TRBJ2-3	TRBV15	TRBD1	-	TGTGCCACCAGCAGAGATAAAGGGGGCCACACAGATACGCAGTATTTT	CATSRDKGGHTDTQYF
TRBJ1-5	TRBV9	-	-	TGTGCCAGCAGCGGCGGAGGGCGCAATCAGCCCCAGCATTTT	CASSGGGRNQPQHF
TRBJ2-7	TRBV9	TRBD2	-	TGTGCCAGCAGCGTAGGGACTAGCGGGACCCACGAGCAGTACTTC	CASSVGTSGTHEQYF
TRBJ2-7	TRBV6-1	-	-	TGTGCCAGCAGTGAAAGAGGGGGCTCCTACGAGCAGTACTTC	CASSERGGSYEQYF
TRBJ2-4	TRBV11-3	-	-	TGTGCCAGCAGTTACTCCTCCACAGACATTCAGTACTTC	CASSYSSTDIQYF
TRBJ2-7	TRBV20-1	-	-	TGCAGTGCTAGAGAGAGCGGGGAGCAGTACTTC	CSARESGEQYF
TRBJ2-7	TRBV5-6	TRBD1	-	TGTGCCAGCAGCTTGCCTCAGGGGGCAGGGGGCCACGAGCAGTACTTC	CASSLPQGAGGHEQYF
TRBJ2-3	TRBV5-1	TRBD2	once	TGCGCCAGCAGCCTCAAGGGACTAGGGTGGCATAGCACAGATACGCAGTATTTT	CASSLKGLGWHSTDTQYF
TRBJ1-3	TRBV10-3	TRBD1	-	TGTGCCATCAGTGACTATGGGACAGGGTTTGGAAACACCATATATTTT	CAISDYGTGFGNTIYF
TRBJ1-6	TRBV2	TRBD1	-	TGTGCCGGGGGGACAGGACATTCACCCCTCCACTTT	CAGGTGHSPLHF
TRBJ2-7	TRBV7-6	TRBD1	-	TGTGCCAGCAGCTTAGCGACAGGGGGTAGGGGCGAGCAGTACTTC	CASSLATGGRGEQYF